A selection of T cell receptor beta chains follows, all from one sample in a study of T cell responses to AZD1222 COVID-19 vaccine. TCRdb's copy holds only in-frame clones and misses some; the assay was immunoSEQ multiplex PCR. The sample lists 150,000 to 200,000 clones, around 93% seen once, with approximately 4.8% in the top ten. The sample was peripheral blood, taken on day 0 of AZD1222 vaccination. These receptors all come from an adult in good health. Each CDR3 is given with its conserved first and last residue. D genes are given only for firm matches. Some rows have no size entry. The others give once, few or many, or a class for an expanded clone.

-	TRBV5-4	-	TRBJ2-3	CASSSGDTDTQYF	TGTGCCAGCAGCTCCGGAGATACAGATACGCAGTATTTT
-	TRBV9	once	TRBJ1-6	CASSVEGRAYSPLHF	TGTGCCAGCAGCGTAGAGGGGAGGGCCTATTCACCCCTCCACTTT
TRBD2	TRBV5-4	-	TRBJ2-7	CASKLTGGGGSGEQYF	TGTGCCAGCAAACTCACAGGTGGGGGAGGGTCGGGCGAGCAGTACTTC
-	TRBV6-5	-	TRBJ2-7	CASSLLGAFGEQYF	TGTGCCAGCAGTCTCCTGGGAGCGTTCGGGGAGCAGTACTTC
TRBD2	TRBV5-4	-	TRBJ2-1	CASSPPLAGVSYNEQFF	TGTGCCAGCAGCCCCCCCCTAGCGGGGGTCTCCTACAATGAGCAGTTCTTC
-	TRBV5-6	-	TRBJ2-5	CASSLSGSSVETQYF	TGTGCCAGCAGCTTGTCGGGAAGTTCCGTTGAGACCCAGTACTTC
-	TRBV3-1/TRBV3-2	-	TRBJ2-7	CASSQDGPAASYEQYF	TGTGCCAGCAGCCAAGATGGGCCCGCCGCCTCCTACGAGCAGTACTTC
-	TRBV5-1	-	TRBJ2-5	CASSLAEPETQYF	TGCGCCAGCAGCTTGGCCGAGCCAGAGACCCAGTACTTC
-	TRBV20-1	-	TRBJ2-1	CSASPSVTEQFF	TGCAGTGCTAGTCCGAGCGTGACGGAGCAGTTCTTC
-	TRBV19	-	TRBJ2-7	CASSIPGRVEQYF	TGTGCCAGTAGTATCCCGGGGCGAGTTGAGCAGTACTTC
TRBD1	TRBV3-1/TRBV3-2	-	TRBJ1-2	CASSRGQGYGYTF	TGTGCCAGCAGCCGCGGACAGGGCTATGGCTACACCTTC
-	TRBV28	-	TRBJ1-2	CASSPTWTVGYGYTF	TGTGCCAGCAGTCCAACATGGACAGTAGGATATGGCTACACCTTC
-	TRBV3-1/TRBV3-2	-	TRBJ1-3	CASSPKNSGNTIYF	TGTGCCAGCAGCCCGAAGAACTCTGGAAACACCATATATTTT
-	TRBV12-5	-	TRBJ2-2	CASGSGPATGELFF	TGTGCTAGTGGTTCCGGACCAGCCACCGGGGAGCTGTTTTTT
-	TRBV7-2	-	TRBJ1-3	CASSLTRVSGNTIYF	TGTGCCAGCAGCTTGACCAGGGTATCTGGAAACACCATATATTTT
TRBD2	TRBV28	-	TRBJ2-3	CAWSARLAGADTQYF	TGTGCTTGGTCGGCTAGGCTAGCGGGGGCAGATACGCAGTATTTT
-	TRBV5-1	-	TRBJ2-1	CASREGNEQFF	TGCGCCAGCAGGGAGGGGAATGAGCAGTTCTTC